These 32 T cell receptor beta chains were sequenced from one sample in a study of blood T cell repertoires in COVID-19. Assay used: immunoSEQ multiplex PCR; TCRdb lists only in-frame clones, some missing. Among 100,000 to 150,000 clones listed, about 86% were seen once. Sequencing was carried out using peripheral blood. The receptors originated from a woman aged 45-59 years with acute or convalescent COVID-19.

This clone has at least ten counts. The V call is TRBV2, the J call TRBJ2-7; no firm D call. The ends were cut back, 3 bases at V and 5 bases at J, with 5 bases in the middle. The germline V gene encodes CDR1 SNHLY and CDR2 FYNNEI. This CDR3 spans 11 amino acids. The DNA of the CDR3 is TGTGCCAGCAGTGAGGCCCACGAGCAGTACTTC. It translates to CASSEAHEQYF.

This rearrangement joins TRBV6-1 to TRBJ1-5; D is ambiguous. From germline, CDR1 is MNHNS and CDR2 SASEGT. CDR3 length: 13 amino acids. Trimming stripped 1 base from V and 5 bases from J, with 6 bases between. CDR3 DNA sequence: TGTGCCAGCAGTGAAGGCCCGGATCAGCCCCAGCATTTT. As protein: CASSEGPDQPQHF.

Here the CDR3 reads CASSVVGGRGYTF. CDR3 DNA: TGTGCCAGCAGCGTTGTAGGGGGCCGAGGCTACACCTTC. The chain employs TRBV6-5 and TRBJ1-2; 7 bases line up with TRBD1. The CDR3 extends over 13 amino acids. The germline V gene encodes CDR1 MNHEY and CDR2 SVGAGI. V was pared by 6 bases and J by 8 bases, with 9 bases of the junction left unmatched.

This chain links TRBV2 with TRBJ2-5, with 7 bases matching TRBD2. The length of the CDR3 is 16 residues. The V and J ends lost 3 bases and 1 base, in that order; junction bases with no gene match: 8. The germline V gene encodes CDR1 SNHLY and CDR2 FYNNEI. The CDR3 DNA is TGTGCCAGCAGTGATCCAACTAGCGCCCTCCAAGAGACCCAGTACTTC. Its translation: CASSDPTSALQETQYF.

Concerning this clone: Compared with germline, one end of the junction differs, possibly owing to a read error. The J gene is TRBJ2-4, the V gene TRBV4-1, with D possibly being TRBD2 (6 bases). This CDR3 is 13 amino acids long. Germline V lookup: CDR1 MGHRA, CDR2 YSYEKL. In DNA, the CDR3 is TGCGCCAGCAGCCAAGATGGCGGGACTCCCCTGAACTTC. It yields the protein CASSQDGGTPLNF.

The gene calls are TRBV28 and TRBJ2-4, with 9 bases matching TRBD1. Germline V gives CDR1 MDHEN, CDR2 SYDVKM. Trimming cost V 4 bases and J 3 bases; bases outside gene matches: 1. CDR3 length equals 14 residues. The CDR3 spells CASSSDRGKNIQYF. CDR3 DNA sequence: TGTGCCAGCAGTTCGGACAGGGGCAAAAACATTCAGTACTTC.

The genes are TRBV12-3 or TRBV12-4 and TRBJ1-1, with TRBD1 identical over 9 bases. The CDR3 is 13 residues long. The trim removed 7 bases at V and 6 bases at J, leaving 6 bases unmatched. CDR3 sequence (DNA): TGTGCCAGCAACCTACAGGGGGCCTCTGAAGCTTTCTTT. As protein: CASNLQGASEAFF.

V usage is TRBV6-5 and J usage is TRBJ2-1; D may be TRBD2 (5 bases). The CDR3 totals 14 residues. Looked up from germline, CDR1 is MNHEY and CDR2 is SVGAGI. V lost 2 bases and J 5 bases, leaving 10 bases between the germline ends. CDR3 nucleotides: TGTGCCAGCAGTTACAAGCCGGGGAACAATGAGCAGTTCTTC. Translation: CASSYKPGNNEQFF.

The rearrangement links TRBV5-1 to TRBJ1-4, with D maybe TRBD1 (5 bases). This CDR3 is built from 15 residues. From germline, CDR1 is SGHRS and CDR2 YFSETQ. Trimming removed 4 bases at V and 8 bases at J, with 18 bases between. The CDR3 reads CASSQDRASGEKLFF. The CDR3 nucleotides read TGCGCCAGCAGCCAGGACCGGGCCTCAGGGGAAAAACTGTTTTTT.

The CDR3 region has the DNA TGTGCCACCAGCAGGGACTCCTCGACAGGCCGAGAGACCCAGTACTTC. Translated, it gives CATSRDSSTGRETQYF. The rearrangement joins TRBV15 to TRBJ2-5, with D maybe TRBD1 (6 bases). V was shortened by 3 bases and J by 4 bases, with 18 bases between the two germline ends. The germline V gene encodes CDR1 LNHNV and CDR2 YYDKDF (reference sequence). This CDR3 spans 16 amino acids.

The chain couples TRBV6-5 to TRBJ2-4; the D is unclear. Germline V gives CDR1 MNHEY, CDR2 SVGAGI. The CDR3 is 14 residues long. Trimming stripped 7 bases from V and 0 bases from J, with 10 bases between. CDR3 DNA: TGTGCCAGCAAGATAGATTTAGCCAAAAACATTCAGTACTTC. It codes for CASKIDLAKNIQYF.

This chain joins TRBV19 and TRBJ1-5; the match to TRBD1 covers 7 bases. V trimming: 7 bases; J trimming: 4 bases; junction bases outside the gene matches: 7. Germline-derived CDR1 and CDR2 are LNHDA and SQIVND (reference sequence). CDR3 length equals 14 residues. The CDR3 region has the DNA TGTGCCAGTAACGACCGACAGGGAAATCAGCCCCAGCATTTT. This translates into CASNDRQGNQPQHF.

The rearrangement uses TRBV4-2 and TRBJ1-1; no clear D. The CDR3 loop spans 16 amino acids. Trimming shortened V by 1 base and J by 1 base, and 13 bases separated the two germline ends. Germline-derived CDR1 and CDR2 are LGHNA and YNFKEQ. The CDR3 sequence is CASSQAQAGKNTEAFF. The CDR3 DNA follows: TGTGCCAGCAGCCAAGCCCAAGCGGGGAAGAACACTGAAGCTTTCTTT.

The rearrangement links TRBV15 to TRBJ2-1, with D possibly matching TRBD2 (7 bases). CDR3 length: 16 amino acids. Looked up from germline, CDR1 is LNHNV and CDR2 is YYDKDF (reference sequence). The V gene lost 0 bases and the J gene lost 5 bases, with 14 bases spanning the gap. CDR3 in amino acids: CATSRDWGLADNEQFF. The CDR3 DNA reads as TGTGCCACCAGCAGAGATTGGGGGCTAGCGGACAATGAGCAGTTCTTC.

This chain's CDR3 is CATSEDRPYHQPQHF. The CDR3 DNA is TGTGCCACCAGTGAAGACAGACCATACCATCAGCCCCAGCATTTT. This rearrangement joins TRBV24-1 to TRBJ1-5, with D possibly TRBD1 on 5 matching bases. Trimming stripped 4 bases from V and 5 bases from J, with 14 bases between. CDR1 is KGHDR, CDR2 SFDVKD, per germline. CDR3 length equals 15 residues.

This chain joins TRBV6-5 and TRBJ1-1, with 7 bases aligning to TRBD1. V shed 5 bases, J shed 1 base, and the junction held 4 bases outside the gene matches. The germline gives CDR1 MNHEY, CDR2 SVGAGI. The CDR3 extends over 14 amino acids. The CDR3 spells CASSRQGQNTEAFF. The CDR3 coding sequence is TGTGCCAGCAGTCGACAGGGCCAGAACACTGAAGCTTTCTTT.

The V call is TRBV9, the J call TRBJ1-2, with D possibly being TRBD1 (6 bases). Looked up from germline, CDR1 is SGDLS and CDR2 is YYNGEE. The CDR3 consists of 16 residues. V was shortened by 4 bases and J by 4 bases, with 20 bases between the two germline ends. The CDR3 spells CASSSGGALNVYGYTF. The CDR3 bases are TGTGCCAGCAGCTCGGGGGGGGCCTTAAACGTCTATGGCTACACCTTC.

V gene TRBV19 combines with J gene TRBJ2-1; D might be TRBD2 (5 bases). This CDR3 comprises 14 residues. The germline gives CDR1 LNHDA, CDR2 SQIVND (reference sequence). Trimming pared 7 bases from V and 4 bases from J, leaving 14 bases between. The CDR3 sequence is CASKSTGVYNEQFF. The CDR3, as DNA: TGTGCCAGTAAATCAACCGGGGTATACAATGAGCAGTTCTTC.

The chain uses TRBV6-1 and TRBJ1-1; TRBD1 aligns across 9 bases. The junction had 6 bases not matched to a gene; V was cut back by 2 bases and J by 5 bases. This CDR3 has 15 amino acids. Germline V gives CDR1 MNHNS, CDR2 SASEGT. The CDR3 here is CASSEQQGASTEAFF. DNA for the CDR3: TGTGCCAGCAGTGAACAACAGGGGGCTTCGACTGAAGCTTTCTTT.

The chain carries TRBV20-1 and TRBJ2-7; no firm D call. This CDR3 is 11 amino acids long. Germline CDR1 and CDR2: DFQATT and SNEGSKA (reference sequence). The V and J ends lost 1 base and 4 bases respectively, with 5 bases between them. The chain's CDR3 is CSARALYEQYF. CDR3 DNA sequence: TGCAGTGCTAGAGCCCTATACGAGCAGTACTTC.

The chain couples TRBV4-2 to TRBJ1-1, with 7 bases matching TRBD1. Germline values: CDR1 LGHNA, CDR2 YNFKEQ. The CDR3 loop spans 15 amino acids. Unmatched junction bases numbered 9, after V lost 4 bases and J lost 4 bases. The CDR3 sequence is CASSRRQGRSTEAFF. CDR3 bases: TGTGCCAGCAGCCGTCGACAGGGAAGATCCACTGAAGCTTTCTTT.

The chain has TRBV14 and TRBJ1-4; no clear D gene. Looked up from germline, CDR1 is SGHDN and CDR2 is FVKESK. The CDR3 covers 13 residues. Between the trimmed V and J ends, which lost 4 bases and 8 bases, there was a span of 11 bases. As DNA, the CDR3 is TGTGCCAGCAGCCGTACTAGAGGGGAAAAACTGTTTTTT. It specifies CASSRTRGEKLFF.

The V and J genes are TRBV2 and TRBJ2-3, with 8 nucleotides matching TRBD1. The CDR3 spans 15 residues. Germline V gene sequence: CDR1 SNHLY, CDR2 FYNNEI. V trimming: 6 bases; J trimming: 5 bases; junction bases outside the gene matches: 10. For the CDR3, the DNA is TGTGCCAGCAGAGAACAGGGGGGTGAGGGAGATACGCAGTATTTT. As protein: CASREQGGEGDTQYF.

J is TRBJ2-1 and V is TRBV4-1, with TRBD2 matching over 8 bases. CDR1 and CDR2 (germline): MGHRA, YSYEKL. Germline trimming cut 1 base from V and 10 bases from J; bases unmatched to any gene: 6. The CDR3 has 14 residues. CDR3 residues: CASSQAGGPSEQFF. The CDR3 DNA follows: TGCGCCAGCAGCCAAGCGGGAGGGCCGAGCGAGCAGTTCTTC.

The chain links TRBV6-2 or TRBV6-3 to TRBJ1-1; D remains unclear. The CDR3 spans 13 residues. Trimming cost V 3 bases and J 7 bases, with 12 bases left between them. Per germline, CDR1 MNHEY and CDR2 SVGEGT. DNA for the CDR3: TGTGCCAGCAGTTATGGTATGAGAAGTGAAGCTTTCTTT. This codes for CASSYGMRSEAFF.

The chain joins TRBV7-9 to TRBJ2-1; 9 positions agree with TRBD1. V dropped 8 bases and J dropped 6; count of bases not matched to a gene: 5. This CDR3 is 13 amino acids long. CDR1 is SEHNR, CDR2 FQNEAQ, per germline (reference sequence). CDR3 DNA: TGTGCCAGCCGGGGACAGGGACTCAATGAGCAGTTCTTC. Translated, it gives CASRGQGLNEQFF.

The CDR3 is CASSFEKPSYNSPLHF. Here the CDR3 DNA reads TGTGCCAGCAGCTTCGAAAAGCCCTCCTATAATTCACCCCTCCACTTT. The chain uses TRBV27 and TRBJ1-6; D ambiguous. The CDR3 is 16 residues long. The V gene's germline CDR1 is MNHEY and CDR2 SMNVEV (reference sequence). V dropped 6 bases and J dropped 0 bases, with 12 bases sitting between them.

The CDR3 spells CASSQVPYAGGAGELFF. The DNA of the CDR3 is TGTGCCAGCAGCCAAGTCCCCTATGCGGGGGGCGCCGGGGAGCTGTTTTTT. V usage is TRBV14 and J usage is TRBJ2-2, with TRBD2 identical over 8 bases. J lost 6 bases, V lost 1 base, and 10 bases had no gene match. The CDR3 runs to 17 residues. Germline lookup yields CDR1 SGHDN and CDR2 FVKESK.

This chain connects TRBV19 to TRBJ1-2, with TRBD1 matching over 7 bases. Unmatched junction bases numbered 4, after V lost 4 bases and J lost 2 bases. The V gene's germline CDR1 is LNHDA and CDR2 SQIVND (reference sequence). This CDR3 contains 14 residues. The CDR3 sequence is CASSKTGINYGYTF. The CDR3 region has the DNA TGTGCCAGTAGTAAGACAGGGATAAACTATGGCTACACCTTC. The full variable domain, with the rest looked up from reference TRBV19 and TRBJ1-2, is DGGITQSPKYLFRKEGQNVTLSCEQNLNHDAMYWYRQDPGQGLRLIYYSQIVNDFQKGDIAEGYSVSREKKESFPLTVTSAQKNPTAFYLCASSKTGINYGYTFGSGTRLTVV.

V is TRBV5-1 and J is TRBJ2-7; 9 bases map to TRBD2. Germline V gene lookup returns CDR1 SGHRS and CDR2 YFSETQ. The J segment lost 0 bases and the V segment lost 0 bases, leaving 4 bases of the junction unmatched. The CDR3 loop spans 16 amino acids. Here the CDR3 reads CASSLGLAESSYEQYF. DNA for the CDR3: TGCGCCAGCAGCTTGGGACTAGCGGAAAGCTCCTACGAGCAGTACTTC.

This clone showed up just once. The chain has TRBV12-5 and TRBJ1-1, with D tentatively TRBD1 (5 bases). Trimming pared 0 bases from V and 4 bases from J, leaving 12 bases between. The CDR3 has 15 residues. Germline CDR1 LGHNT, CDR2 FRNRAP. CDR3 nucleotides: TGTGCTAGTGGTTTGGTACGCGGTAGGGGCACTGAAGCTTTCTTT. The encoded protein is CASGLVRGRGTEAFF.

This clone was seen a handful of times. Other DNA sequences within the sample encode an identical CDR3. This rearrangement joins TRBV4-1 to TRBJ2-2; D might be TRBD1 (5 bases). The ends were cut back, 2 bases at V and 1 base at J, with 8 bases in the middle. Per the germline V gene, CDR1 is MGHRA and CDR2 is YSYEKL. CDR3 size: 15 residues. The CDR3 nucleotides read TGCGCCAGCAGCCAAACGACAGAGAACACCGGGGAGCTGTTTTTT. Encoded protein: CASSQTTENTGELFF.